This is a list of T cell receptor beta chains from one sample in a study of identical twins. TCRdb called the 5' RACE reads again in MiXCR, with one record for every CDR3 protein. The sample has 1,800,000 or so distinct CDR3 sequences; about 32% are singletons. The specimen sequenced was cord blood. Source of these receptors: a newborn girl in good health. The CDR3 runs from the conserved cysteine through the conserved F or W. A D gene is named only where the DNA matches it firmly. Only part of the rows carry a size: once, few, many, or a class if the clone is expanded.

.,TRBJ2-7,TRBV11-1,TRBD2,TGTGCCAGCAGCGAAGGAGCGGGAGGGCCCAACAATGAGCAGTACTTC,CASSEGAGGPNNEQYF
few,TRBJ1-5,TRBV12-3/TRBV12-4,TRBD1,TGTGCCAGCAGTTTTTGGGGGACAGGGGTTAGCAATCAGCCCCAGCATTTT,CASSFWGTGVSNQPQHF
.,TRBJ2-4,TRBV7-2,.,TGTGCCAGCAGCTTAGATACGGCCTACGGGCAGTACTTC,CASSLDTAYGQYF
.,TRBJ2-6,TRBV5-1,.,TGCGCCAGCAAGCCTCTGTCTCGGGGTCTCTCTGGGGCCAACGTCCTGACTTTC,CASKPLSRGLSGANVLTF
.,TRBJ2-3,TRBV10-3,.,TGTGCCATCAGGCCGGTCTCCACAGATACGCAGTATTTT,CAIRPVSTDTQYF
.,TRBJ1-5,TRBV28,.,TGTGCCAGCAGTTTCGTGGACAGAAGCAATCAGCCCCAGCATTTT,CASSFVDRSNQPQHF
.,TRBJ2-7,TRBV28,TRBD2,TGTGCCAGCAGTCCCGGGACTAGCGACCCCTACGAGCAGTACTTC,CASSPGTSDPYEQYF
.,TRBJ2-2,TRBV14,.,TGTGCCAGCAGCCAAGTGCCCGGCTCCGGGGAGCTGTTTTTT,CASSQVPGSGELFF
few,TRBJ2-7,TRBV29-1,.,TGCAGCGTTCGGACGGACTACGAGCAGTACTTC,CSVRTDYEQYF
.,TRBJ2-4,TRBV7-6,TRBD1,TGTGCCAGCAGCTTGGGACAGGGAATAGCCAAAAACATTCAGTACTTC,CASSLGQGIAKNIQYF
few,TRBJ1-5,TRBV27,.,TGTGCCAGCAGTTTAAGGCCGGACTCAAGGGGTTATCAGCCCCAGCATTTT,CASSLRPDSRGYQPQHF
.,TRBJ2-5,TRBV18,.,TGTGCCAGCTCACCCCTGACAGGCTACCAAGAGACCCAGTACTTC,CASSPLTGYQETQYF
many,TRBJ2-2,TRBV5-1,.,TGTGCCAGCAGTTTACTAGCGAACACCGGGGAGCTGTTTTTT,CASSLLANTGELFF
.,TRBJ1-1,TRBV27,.,TGTGCCAGCAGCCAAATCTCAGGACACGACACTGAAGCTTTCTTT,CASSQISGHDTEAFF
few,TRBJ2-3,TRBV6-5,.,TGTGCCAGCAGTTACTCCCGGGACTCGACCACAGATACGCAGTATTTT,CASSYSRDSTTDTQYF